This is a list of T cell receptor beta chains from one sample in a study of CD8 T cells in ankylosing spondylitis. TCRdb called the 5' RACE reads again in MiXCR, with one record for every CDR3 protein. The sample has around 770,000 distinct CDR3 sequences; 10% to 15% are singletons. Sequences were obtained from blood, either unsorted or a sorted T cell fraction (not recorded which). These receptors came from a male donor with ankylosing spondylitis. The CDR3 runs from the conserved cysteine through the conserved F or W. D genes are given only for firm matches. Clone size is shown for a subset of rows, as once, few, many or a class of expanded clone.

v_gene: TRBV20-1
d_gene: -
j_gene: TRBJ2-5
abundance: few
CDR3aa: CSTGGLANHIQETQYF
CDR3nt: TGCAGTACAGGGGGACTAGCTAATCACATACAAGAGACCCAGTACTTC

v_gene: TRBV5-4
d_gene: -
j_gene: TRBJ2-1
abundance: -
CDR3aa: CASSLRGRKGGSYNEQFF
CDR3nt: TGTGCCAGCAGCTTGCGGGGGAGGAAGGGGGGGTCCTACAATGAGCAGTTCTTC

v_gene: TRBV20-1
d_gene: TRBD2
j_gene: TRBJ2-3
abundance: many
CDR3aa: CSAPPAGFDTDTQYF
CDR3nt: TGCAGCGCTCCCCCAGCGGGATTCGACACAGATACGCAGTATTTT

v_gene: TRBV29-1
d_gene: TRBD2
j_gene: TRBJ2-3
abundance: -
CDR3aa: CSVAAGVTDTQYF
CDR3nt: TGCAGCGTTGCAGCGGGAGTCACAGATACGCAGTATTTT

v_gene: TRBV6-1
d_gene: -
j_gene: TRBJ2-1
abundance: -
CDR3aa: CASRPGTRVSGEQFF
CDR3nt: TGTGCCAGTCGACCGGGAACTAGGGTGTCTGGTGAGCAGTTCTTC

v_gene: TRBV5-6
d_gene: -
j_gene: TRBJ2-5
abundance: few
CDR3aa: CASSLTGDSLQETQYF
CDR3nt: TGTGCCAGCAGCTTAACGGGCGATAGCTTGCAAGAGACCCAGTACTTC

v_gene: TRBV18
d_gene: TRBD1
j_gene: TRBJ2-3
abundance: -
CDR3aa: CASSSNTGVTDTQYF
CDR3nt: TGTGCCAGCTCATCCAATACAGGGGTCACAGATACGCAGTATTTT

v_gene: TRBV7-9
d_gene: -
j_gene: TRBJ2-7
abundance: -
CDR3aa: CASSRRDLRSYEQYF
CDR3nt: TGTGCCAGCAGCCGCCGGGACTTAAGGTCCTACGAGCAGTACTTC

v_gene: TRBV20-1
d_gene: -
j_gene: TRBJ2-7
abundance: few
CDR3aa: CSARDYHRYEQYF
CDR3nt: TGCAGTGCTAGAGATTACCATAGATACGAGCAGTACTTC

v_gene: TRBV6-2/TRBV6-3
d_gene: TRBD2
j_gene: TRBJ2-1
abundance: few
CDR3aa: CASSPDETRFAGVYNEQFF
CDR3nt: TGTGCCAGCAGTCCCGACGAAACACGTTTTGCGGGAGTCTACAATGAGCAGTTCTTC

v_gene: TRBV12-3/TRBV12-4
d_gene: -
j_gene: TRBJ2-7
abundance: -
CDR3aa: CASSLSFPTYEQYF
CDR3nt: TGTGCCAGCAGTTTGTCATTCCCCACCTACGAGCAGTACTTC

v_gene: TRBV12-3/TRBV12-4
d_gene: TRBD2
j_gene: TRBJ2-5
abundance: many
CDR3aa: CASSFGLGTSGEETQYF
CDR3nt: TGTGCCAGCAGTTTCGGGTTGGGGACTAGCGGGGAAGAGACCCAGTACTTC

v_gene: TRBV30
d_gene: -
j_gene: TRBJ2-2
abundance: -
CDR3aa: CAWSVLWGTGELFF
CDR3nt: TGTGCCTGGAGTGTATTATGGGGCACCGGGGAGCTGTTTTTT

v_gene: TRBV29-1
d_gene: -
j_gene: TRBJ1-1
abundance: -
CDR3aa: CSVVSLLKPGTEAFF
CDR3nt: TGCAGCGTTGTATCCCTCTTGAAGCCAGGCACTGAAGCTTTCTTT

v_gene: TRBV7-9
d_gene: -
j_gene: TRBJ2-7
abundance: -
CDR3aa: CASSPLGFPSYEQYF
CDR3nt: TGTGCCAGCAGTCCACTCGGGTTCCCCTCCTACGAGCAGTACTTC

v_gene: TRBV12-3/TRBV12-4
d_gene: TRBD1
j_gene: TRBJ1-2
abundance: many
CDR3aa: CASSPMGTGVGYTF
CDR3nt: TGTGCCAGCAGCCCCATGGGGACAGGGGTTGGCTACACCTTC

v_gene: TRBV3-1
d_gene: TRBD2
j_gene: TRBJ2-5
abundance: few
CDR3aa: CASSPWTSGRYQETQYF
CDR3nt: TGTGCCAGCAGCCCCTGGACTAGCGGGAGATACCAAGAGACCCAGTACTTC

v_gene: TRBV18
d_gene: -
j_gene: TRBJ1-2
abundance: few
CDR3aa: CASSPSQVRGYGYTF
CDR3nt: TGTGCCAGCTCACCATCGCAGGTTAGAGGCTATGGCTACACCTTC

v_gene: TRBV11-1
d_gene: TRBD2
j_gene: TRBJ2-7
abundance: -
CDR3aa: CASSLAGGGAYEQYF
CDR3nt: TGTGCCAGCAGCTTAGCTGGCGGGGGAGCCTACGAGCAGTACTTC

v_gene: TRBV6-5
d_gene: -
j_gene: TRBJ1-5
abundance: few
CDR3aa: CASSYRAVSNQPQHF
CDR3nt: TGTGCCAGCAGTTACCGGGCAGTGAGCAATCAGCCCCAGCATTTT

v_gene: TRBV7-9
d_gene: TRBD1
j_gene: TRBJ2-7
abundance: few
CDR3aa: CASSSTGGVSYEQYF
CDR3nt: TGTGCCAGCAGCTCGACAGGGGGCGTCTCCTACGAGCAGTACTTC

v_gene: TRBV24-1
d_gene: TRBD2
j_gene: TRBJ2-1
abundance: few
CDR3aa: CATSDALAGQDNEQFF
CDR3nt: TGTGCCACCAGTGATGCCCTAGCGGGGCAAGACAATGAGCAGTTCTTC

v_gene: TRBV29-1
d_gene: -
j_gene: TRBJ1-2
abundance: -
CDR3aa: CSVERASYLYGYTF
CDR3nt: TGCAGCGTTGAAAGGGCCTCTTACCTCTATGGCTACACCTTC

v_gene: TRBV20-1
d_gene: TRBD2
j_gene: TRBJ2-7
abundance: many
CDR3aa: CSASGGRAIGYEQYF
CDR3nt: TGCAGTGCTAGCGGCGGGAGGGCCATCGGGTACGAGCAGTACTTC

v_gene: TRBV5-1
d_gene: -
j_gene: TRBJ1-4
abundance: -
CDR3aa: CASSSVGPNEKLFF
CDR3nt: TGCGCCAGCAGCTCTGTTGGGCCTAATGAAAAACTGTTTTTT

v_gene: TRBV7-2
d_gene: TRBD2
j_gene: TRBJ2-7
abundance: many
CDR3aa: CASSDKREPQRQQYF
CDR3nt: TGTGCCAGCAGCGATAAGCGGGAGCCTCAGCGCCAGCAGTACTTC

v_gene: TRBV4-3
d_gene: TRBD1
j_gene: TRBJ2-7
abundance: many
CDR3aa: CASSQDRQGMSLLF
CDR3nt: TGCGCCAGCAGCCAAGATCGACAGGGGATGTCACTTCTCTTC

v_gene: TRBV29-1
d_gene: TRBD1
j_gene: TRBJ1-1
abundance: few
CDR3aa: CSDMGTGLRIGTEAFF
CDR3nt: TGCAGCGATATGGGGACAGGGCTGAGGATCGGCACTGAAGCTTTCTTT

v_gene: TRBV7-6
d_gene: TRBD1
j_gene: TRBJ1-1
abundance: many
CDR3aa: CASSTTGGTEAFF
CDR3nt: TGTGCCAGCAGCACCACAGGGGGGACTGAAGCTTTCTTT

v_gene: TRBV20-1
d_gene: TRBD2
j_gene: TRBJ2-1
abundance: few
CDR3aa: CSARWLAGVDEQFF
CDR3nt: TGCAGTGCTAGATGGCTAGCGGGAGTCGATGAGCAGTTCTTC

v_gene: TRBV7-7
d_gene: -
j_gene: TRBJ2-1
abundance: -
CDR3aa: CASSSGRSQEQFF
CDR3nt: TGTGCTAGCAGCTCCGGTCGATCCCAGGAGCAGTTCTTC

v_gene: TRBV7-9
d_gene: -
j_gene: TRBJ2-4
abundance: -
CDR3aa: CASSSTISNRGGNIQYF
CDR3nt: TGTGCCAGCAGCTCCACAATCAGCAATCGAGGCGGTAACATTCAGTACTTC

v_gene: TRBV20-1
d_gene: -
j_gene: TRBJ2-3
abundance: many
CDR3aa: CSARLGTDTQYF
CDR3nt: TGCAGTGCTAGACTAGGAACAGATACGCAGTATTTT

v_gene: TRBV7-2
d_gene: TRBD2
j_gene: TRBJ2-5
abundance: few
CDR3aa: CASSLLAGDLTETQYF
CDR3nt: TGTGCCAGCAGCTTACTAGCGGGAGATTTGACAGAGACCCAGTACTTC

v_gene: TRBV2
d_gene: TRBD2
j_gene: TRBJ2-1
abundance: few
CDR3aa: CASSDREGLYNEQFF
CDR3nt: TGTGCCAGCAGTGACCGGGAGGGGCTCTACAATGAGCAGTTCTTC

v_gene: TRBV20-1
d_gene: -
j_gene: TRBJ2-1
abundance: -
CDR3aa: CSATPDYNEQFF
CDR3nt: TGCAGTGCTACGCCGGATTACAATGAGCAGTTCTTC

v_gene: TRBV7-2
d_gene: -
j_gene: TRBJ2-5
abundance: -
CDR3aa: CASSFWQETQYF
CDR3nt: TGTGCCAGCAGTTTTTGGCAAGAGACCCAGTACTTC

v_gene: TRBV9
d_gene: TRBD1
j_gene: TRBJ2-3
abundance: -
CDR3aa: CASSARQGIGDTQYF
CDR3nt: TGTGCCAGCAGCGCCCGACAGGGAATTGGAGATACGCAGTATTTT

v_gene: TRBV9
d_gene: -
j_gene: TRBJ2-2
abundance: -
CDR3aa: CASTSRTNTGELFF
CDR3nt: TGTGCCAGCACTAGCAGGACCAACACCGGGGAGCTGTTTTTT

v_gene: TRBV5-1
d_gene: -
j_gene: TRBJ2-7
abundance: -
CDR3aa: CASSLDSGGPNF
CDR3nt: TGCGCCAGCAGCTTGGATAGTGGAGGCCCAAACTTC

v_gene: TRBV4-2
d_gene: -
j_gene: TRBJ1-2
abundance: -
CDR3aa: CASSFTSGYTF
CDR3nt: TGTGCCAGCAGTTTTACGAGTGGCTACACCTTC

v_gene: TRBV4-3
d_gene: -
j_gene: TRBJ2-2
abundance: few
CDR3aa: CASSHRVGPGELFF
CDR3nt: TGCGCCAGCAGCCACCGCGTCGGTCCCGGGGAGCTGTTTTTT

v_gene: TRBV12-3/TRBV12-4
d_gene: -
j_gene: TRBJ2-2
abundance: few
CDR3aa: CASSLPLITAGELFF
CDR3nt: TGTGCCAGCAGTTTACCACTAATAACGGCCGGGGAGCTGTTTTTT

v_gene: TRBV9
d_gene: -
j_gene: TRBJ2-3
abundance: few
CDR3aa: CASSVRATSTDTQYF
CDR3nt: TGTGCCAGCAGCGTACGCGCAACTAGCACAGATACGCAGTATTTT

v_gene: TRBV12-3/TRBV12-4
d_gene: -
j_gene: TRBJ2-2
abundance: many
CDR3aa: CASVLDGELFF
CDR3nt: TGTGCCAGTGTTTTGGACGGGGAGCTGTTTTTT

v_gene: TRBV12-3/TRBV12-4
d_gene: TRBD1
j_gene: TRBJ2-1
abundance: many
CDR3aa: CASCVGQGASYNEQFF
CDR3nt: TGTGCCAGCTGCGTAGGACAGGGGGCGTCTTACAATGAGCAGTTCTTC

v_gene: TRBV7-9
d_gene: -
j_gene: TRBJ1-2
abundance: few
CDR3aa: CASAYAGRGYTF
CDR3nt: TGTGCCAGCGCCTACGCCGGCAGGGGCTACACCTTC

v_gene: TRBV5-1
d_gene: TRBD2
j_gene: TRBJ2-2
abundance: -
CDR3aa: CASSLAGTSGFATGELFF
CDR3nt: TGCGCCAGCAGCTTGGCCGGGACTAGCGGATTCGCCACCGGGGAGCTGTTTTTT

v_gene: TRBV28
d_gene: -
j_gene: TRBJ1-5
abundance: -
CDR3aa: CASTRTFDQPQHF
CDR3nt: TGTGCCAGCACGCGGACATTCGATCAGCCCCAGCATTTT

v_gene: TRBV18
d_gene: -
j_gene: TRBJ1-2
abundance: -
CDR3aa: CASSPVGGGVGDYGYTF
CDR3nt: TGTGCCAGCTCACCAGTCGGGGGCGGCGTTGGGGACTATGGCTACACCTTC

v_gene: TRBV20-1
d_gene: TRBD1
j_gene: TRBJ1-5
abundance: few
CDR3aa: CSAKIDRDPNQPQHF
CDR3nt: TGCAGTGCTAAAATAGACAGGGACCCCAATCAGCCCCAGCATTTT

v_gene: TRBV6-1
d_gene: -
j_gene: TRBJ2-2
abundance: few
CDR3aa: CASSPQHPSNTGELFF
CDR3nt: TGTGCCAGCAGTCCACAGCACCCTTCGAACACCGGGGAGCTGTTTTTT

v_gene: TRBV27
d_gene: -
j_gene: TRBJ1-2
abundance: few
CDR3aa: CAMPLPSAGYTF
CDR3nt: TGTGCCATGCCTCTCCCATCCGCTGGCTACACCTTC

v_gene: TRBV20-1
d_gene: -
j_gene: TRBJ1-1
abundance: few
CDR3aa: CSARVYRDTEAFF
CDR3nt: TGCAGTGCTAGAGTCTACAGGGACACTGAAGCTTTCTTT

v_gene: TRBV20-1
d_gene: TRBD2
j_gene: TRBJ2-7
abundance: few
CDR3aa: CSARGLAGDEQYF
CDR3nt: TGCAGTGCTAGAGGACTAGCGGGAGACGAGCAGTACTTC

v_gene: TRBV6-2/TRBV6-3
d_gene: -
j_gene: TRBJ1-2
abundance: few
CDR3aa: CASRADGTNYGYTF
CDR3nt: TGTGCCAGCAGAGCGGACGGTACTAACTATGGCTACACCTTC

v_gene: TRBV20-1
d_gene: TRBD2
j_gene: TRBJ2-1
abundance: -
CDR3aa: CSGRLAGENYNEQFF
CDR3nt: TGCAGTGGTAGACTAGCGGGAGAGAATTACAATGAGCAGTTCTTC

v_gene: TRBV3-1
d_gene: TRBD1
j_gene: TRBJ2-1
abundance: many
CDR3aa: CASSLQGGNNEQFF
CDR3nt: TGTGCCAGCAGCCTACAGGGGGGTAACAATGAGCAGTTCTTC

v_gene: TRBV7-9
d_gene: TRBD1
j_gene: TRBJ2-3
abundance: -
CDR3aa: CASSSGQFNTDTQYF
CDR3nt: TGTGCCAGCAGCTCGGGACAGTTTAACACAGATACGCAGTATTTT

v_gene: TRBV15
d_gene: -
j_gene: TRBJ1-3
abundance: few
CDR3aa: CATSKAGPGNTIYF
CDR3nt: TGTGCCACCAGCAAGGCTGGCCCTGGAAACACCATATATTTT